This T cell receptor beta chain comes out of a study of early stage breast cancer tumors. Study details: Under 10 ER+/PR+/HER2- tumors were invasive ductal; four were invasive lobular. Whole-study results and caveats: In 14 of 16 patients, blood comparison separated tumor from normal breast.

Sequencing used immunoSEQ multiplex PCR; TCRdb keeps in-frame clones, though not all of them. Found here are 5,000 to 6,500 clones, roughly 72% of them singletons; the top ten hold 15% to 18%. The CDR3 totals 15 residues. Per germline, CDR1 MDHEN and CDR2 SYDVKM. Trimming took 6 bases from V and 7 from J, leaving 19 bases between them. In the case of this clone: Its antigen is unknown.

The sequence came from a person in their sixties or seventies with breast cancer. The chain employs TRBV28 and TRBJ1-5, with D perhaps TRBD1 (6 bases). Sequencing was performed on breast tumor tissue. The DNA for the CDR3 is TGTGCCAGCAGGCCCGAGCTGGGGGCGAACCAGCCCCAGCATTTT. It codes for CASRPELGANQPQHF.